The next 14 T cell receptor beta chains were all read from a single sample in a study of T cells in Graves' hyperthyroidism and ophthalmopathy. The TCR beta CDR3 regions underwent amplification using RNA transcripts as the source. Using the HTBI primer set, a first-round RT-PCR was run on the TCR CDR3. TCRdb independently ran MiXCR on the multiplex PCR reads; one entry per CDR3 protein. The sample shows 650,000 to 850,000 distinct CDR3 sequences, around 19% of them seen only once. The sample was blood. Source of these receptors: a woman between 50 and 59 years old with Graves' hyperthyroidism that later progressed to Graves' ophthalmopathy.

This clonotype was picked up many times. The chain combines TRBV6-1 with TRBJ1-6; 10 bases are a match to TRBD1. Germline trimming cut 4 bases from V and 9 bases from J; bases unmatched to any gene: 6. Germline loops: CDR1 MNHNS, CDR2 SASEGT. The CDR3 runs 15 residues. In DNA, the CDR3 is TGTGCCAGCAGTGTGTCGGGACAGGGGACTTCACCCCTCCACTTT. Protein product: CASSVSGQGTSPLHF.

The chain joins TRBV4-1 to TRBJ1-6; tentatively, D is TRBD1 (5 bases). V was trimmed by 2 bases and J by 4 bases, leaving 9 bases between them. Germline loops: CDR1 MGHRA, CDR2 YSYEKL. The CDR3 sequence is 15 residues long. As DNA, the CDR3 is TGCGCCAGCAGCCAACCCGGGACTTATAATTCACCCCTCCACTTT. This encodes CASSQPGTYNSPLHF.

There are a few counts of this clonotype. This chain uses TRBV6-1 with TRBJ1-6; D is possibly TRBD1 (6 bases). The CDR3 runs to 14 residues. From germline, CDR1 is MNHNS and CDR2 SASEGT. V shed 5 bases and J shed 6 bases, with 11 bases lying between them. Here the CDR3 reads CASSLGAANSPLHF. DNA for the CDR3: TGTGCCAGCAGTTTGGGGGCCGCTAATTCACCCCTCCACTTT.

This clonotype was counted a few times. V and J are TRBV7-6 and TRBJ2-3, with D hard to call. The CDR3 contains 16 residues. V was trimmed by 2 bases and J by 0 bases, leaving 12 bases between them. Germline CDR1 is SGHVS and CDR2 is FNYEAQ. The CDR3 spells CASSLFSLVSTDTQYF. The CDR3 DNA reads TGTGCCAGCAGCTTATTCTCCCTGGTTAGCACAGATACGCAGTATTTT.

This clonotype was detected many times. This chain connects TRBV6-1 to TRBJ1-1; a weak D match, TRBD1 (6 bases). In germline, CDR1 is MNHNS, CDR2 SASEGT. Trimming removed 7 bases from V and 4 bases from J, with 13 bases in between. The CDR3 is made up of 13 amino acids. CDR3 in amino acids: CASIQGRVTEAFF. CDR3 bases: TGTGCCAGCATTCAGGGGCGAGTCACTGAAGCTTTCTTT.

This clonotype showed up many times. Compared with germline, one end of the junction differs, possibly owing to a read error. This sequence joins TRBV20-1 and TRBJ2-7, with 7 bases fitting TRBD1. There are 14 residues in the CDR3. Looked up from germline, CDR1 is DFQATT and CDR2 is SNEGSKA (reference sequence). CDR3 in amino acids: CSARGTAATYEQYF. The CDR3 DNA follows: TGCAGTGCCAGAGGGACAGCTGCGACCTACGAGCAGTACTTC.

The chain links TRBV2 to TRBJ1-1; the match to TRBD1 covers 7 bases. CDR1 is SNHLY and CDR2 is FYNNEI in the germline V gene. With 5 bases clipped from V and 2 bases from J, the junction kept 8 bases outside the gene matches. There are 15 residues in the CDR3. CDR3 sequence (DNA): TGTGCCAGCAGTCCTAGGGGACAGATCAACACTGAAGCTTTCTTT. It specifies CASSPRGQINTEAFF.

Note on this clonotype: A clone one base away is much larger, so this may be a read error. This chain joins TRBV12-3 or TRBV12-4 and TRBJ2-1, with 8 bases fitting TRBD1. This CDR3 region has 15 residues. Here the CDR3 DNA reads TGTACCAGCAGCCGATTACAGGGGGCCTACAATGAGCAGTTCTTC. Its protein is CTSSRLQGAYNEQFF.

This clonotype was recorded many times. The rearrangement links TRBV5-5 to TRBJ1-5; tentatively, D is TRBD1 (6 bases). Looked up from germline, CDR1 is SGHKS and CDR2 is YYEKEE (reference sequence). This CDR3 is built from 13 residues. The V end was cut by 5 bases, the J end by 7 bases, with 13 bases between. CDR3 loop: CASSLQGSQPQHF. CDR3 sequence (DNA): TGTGCCAGCAGTTTACAGGGTTCCCAGCCCCAGCATTTT.

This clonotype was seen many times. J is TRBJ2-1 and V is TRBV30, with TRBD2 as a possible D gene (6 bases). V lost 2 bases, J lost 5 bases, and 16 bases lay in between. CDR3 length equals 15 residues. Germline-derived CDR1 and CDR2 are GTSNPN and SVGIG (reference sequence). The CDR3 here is CAWSRAGRLNNEQFF. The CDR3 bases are TGTGCCTGGAGTCGGGCGGGGAGACTCAACAATGAGCAGTTCTTC.

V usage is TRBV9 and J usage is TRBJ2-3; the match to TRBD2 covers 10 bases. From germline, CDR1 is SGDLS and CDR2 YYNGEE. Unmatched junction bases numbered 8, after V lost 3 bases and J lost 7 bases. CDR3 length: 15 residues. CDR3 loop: CASSDSGGSGNTQYF. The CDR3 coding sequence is TGTGCCAGCAGCGATAGCGGGGGGTCGGGAAATACGCAGTATTTT.

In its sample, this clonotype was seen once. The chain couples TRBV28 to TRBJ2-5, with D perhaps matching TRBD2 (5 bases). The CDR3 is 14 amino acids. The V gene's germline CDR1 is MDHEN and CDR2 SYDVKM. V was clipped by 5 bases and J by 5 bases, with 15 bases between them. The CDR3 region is CASSPRGRRETQYF. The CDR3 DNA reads TGTGCCAGCAGTCCCCGAGGCAGGAGGGAGACCCAGTACTTC.

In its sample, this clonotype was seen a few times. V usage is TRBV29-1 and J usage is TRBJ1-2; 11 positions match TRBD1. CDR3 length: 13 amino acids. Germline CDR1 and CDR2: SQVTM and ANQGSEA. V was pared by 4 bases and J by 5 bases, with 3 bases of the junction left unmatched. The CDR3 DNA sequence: TGCAGCGTTGTGGACAGGGGGCTTTATGGCTACACCTTC. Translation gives CSVVDRGLYGYTF.

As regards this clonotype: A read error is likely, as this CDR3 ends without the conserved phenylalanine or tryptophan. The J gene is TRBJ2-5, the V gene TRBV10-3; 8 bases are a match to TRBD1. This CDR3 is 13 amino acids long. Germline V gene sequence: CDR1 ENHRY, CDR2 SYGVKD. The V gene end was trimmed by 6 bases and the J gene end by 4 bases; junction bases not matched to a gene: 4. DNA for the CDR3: TGTGCCATCAGGGTAACAGGGGGAGAGACCCAGTACTCC. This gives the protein CAIRVTGGETQYS.